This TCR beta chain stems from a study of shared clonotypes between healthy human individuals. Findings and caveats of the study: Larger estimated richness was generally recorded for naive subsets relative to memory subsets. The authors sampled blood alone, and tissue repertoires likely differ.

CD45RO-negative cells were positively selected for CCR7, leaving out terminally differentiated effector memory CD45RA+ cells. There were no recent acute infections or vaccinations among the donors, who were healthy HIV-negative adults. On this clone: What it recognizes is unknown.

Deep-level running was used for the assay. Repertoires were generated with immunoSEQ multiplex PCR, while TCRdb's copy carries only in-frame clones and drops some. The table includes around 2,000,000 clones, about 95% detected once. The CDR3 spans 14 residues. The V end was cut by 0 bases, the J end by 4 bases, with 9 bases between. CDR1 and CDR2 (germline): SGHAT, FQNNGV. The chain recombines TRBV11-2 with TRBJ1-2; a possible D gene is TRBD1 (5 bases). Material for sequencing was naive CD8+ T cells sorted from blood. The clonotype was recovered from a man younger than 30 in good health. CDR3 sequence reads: CASSLDGTLYGYTF. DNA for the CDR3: TGTGCCAGCAGCTTAGATGGGACCCTCTATGGCTACACCTTC.